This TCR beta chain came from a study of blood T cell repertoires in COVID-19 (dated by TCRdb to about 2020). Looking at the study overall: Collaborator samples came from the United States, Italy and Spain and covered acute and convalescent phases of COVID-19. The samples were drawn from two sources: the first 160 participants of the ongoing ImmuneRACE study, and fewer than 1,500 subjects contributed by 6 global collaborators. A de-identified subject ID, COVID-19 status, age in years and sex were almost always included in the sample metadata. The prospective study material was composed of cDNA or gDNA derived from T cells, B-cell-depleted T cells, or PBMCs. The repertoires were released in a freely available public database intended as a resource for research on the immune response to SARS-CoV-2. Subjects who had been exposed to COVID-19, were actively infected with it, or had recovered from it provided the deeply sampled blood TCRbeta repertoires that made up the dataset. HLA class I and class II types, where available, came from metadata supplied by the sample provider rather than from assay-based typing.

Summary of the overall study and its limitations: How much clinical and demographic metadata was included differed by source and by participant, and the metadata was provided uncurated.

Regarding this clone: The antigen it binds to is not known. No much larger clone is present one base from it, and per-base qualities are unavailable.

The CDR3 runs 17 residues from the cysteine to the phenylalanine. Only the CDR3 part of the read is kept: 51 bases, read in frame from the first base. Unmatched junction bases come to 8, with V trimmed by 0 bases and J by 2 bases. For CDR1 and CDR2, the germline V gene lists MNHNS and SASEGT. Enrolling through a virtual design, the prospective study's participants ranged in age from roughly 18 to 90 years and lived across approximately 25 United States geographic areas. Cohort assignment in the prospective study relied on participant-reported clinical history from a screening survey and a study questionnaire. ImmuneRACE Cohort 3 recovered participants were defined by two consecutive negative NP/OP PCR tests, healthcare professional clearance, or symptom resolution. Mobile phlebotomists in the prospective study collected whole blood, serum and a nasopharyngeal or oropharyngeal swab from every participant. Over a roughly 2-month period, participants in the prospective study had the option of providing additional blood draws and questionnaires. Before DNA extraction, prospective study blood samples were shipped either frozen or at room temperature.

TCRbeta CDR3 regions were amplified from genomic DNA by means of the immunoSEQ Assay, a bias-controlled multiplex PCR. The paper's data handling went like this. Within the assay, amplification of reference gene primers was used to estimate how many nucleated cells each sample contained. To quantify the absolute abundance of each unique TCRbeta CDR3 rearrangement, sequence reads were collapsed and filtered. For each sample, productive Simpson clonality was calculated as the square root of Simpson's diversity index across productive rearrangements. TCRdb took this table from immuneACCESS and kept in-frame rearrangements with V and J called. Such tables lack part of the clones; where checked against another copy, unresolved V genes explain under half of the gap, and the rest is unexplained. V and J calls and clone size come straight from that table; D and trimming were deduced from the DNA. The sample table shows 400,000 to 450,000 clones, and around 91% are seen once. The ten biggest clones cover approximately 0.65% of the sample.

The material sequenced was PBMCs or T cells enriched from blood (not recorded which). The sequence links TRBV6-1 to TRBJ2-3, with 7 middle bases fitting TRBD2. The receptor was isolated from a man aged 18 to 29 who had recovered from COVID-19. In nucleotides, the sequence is TGTGCCAGCAGTGAAGCAGTCGGCGGGAGACCCACAGATACGCAGTATTTT. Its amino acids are CASSEAVGGRPTDTQYF.